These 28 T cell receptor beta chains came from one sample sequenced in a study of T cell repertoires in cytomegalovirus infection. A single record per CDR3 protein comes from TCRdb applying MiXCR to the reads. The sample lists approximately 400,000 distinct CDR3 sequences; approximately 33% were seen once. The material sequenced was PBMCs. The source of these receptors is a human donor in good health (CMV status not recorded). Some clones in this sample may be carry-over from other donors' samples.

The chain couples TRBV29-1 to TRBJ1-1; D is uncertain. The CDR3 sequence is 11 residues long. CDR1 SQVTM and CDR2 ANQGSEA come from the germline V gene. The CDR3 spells CTIVWGTEAFF. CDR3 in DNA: TGCACTATTGTCTGGGGCACTGAAGCTTTCTTT.

Here the CDR3 reads CASRGQGKPYEQYF. The CDR3 coding sequence is TGTGCCAGCAGAGGACAGGGGAAACCCTACGAGCAGTACTTC. The genes are TRBV12-3 or TRBV12-4 and TRBJ2-7; 9 nucleotides line up with TRBD1. The V segment lost 6 bases and the J segment 2 bases; nucleotides outside the gene matches: 5. The CDR3 totals 14 residues.

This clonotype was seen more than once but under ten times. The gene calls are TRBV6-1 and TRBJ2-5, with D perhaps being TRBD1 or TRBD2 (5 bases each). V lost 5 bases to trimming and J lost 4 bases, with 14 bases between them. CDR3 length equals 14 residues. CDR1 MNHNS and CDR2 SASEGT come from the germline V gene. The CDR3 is CASSRDGGRETQYF. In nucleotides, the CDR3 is TGTGCCAGCAGTCGGGACGGAGGCCGAGAGACCCAGTACTTC.

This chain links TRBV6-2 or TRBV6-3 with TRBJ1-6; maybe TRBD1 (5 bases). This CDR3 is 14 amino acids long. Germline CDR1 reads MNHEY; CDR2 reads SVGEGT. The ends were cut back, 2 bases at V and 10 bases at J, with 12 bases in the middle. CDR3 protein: CASSYRGRGSPLHF. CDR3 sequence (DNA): TGTGCCAGCAGTTACAGGGGAAGGGGATCACCCCTCCACTTT.

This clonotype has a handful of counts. CDR3 sequence: CASSEWGGAYEQYF. For the CDR3, the DNA is TGTGCCAGCAGTGAATGGGGGGGAGCCTACGAGCAGTACTTC. This rearrangement joins TRBV2 to TRBJ2-7; 7 nucleotides match TRBD2. Germline-derived CDR1 and CDR2 are SNHLY and FYNNEI. Trimming cost V 2 bases and J 2 bases; bases outside gene matches: 3. The CDR3 is 14 residues long.

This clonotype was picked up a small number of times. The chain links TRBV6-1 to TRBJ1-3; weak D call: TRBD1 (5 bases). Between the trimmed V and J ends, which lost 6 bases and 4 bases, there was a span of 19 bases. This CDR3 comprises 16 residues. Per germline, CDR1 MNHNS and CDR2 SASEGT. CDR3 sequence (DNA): TGTGCCAGCAGACCCCAGACCCCTGGGGCCGGAAACACCATATATTTT. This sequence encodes CASRPQTPGAGNTIYF.

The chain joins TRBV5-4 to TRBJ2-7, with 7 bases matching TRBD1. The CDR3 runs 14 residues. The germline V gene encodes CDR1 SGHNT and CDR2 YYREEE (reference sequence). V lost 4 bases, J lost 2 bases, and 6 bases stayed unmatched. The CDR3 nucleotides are TGTGCCAGCAGCCTACAGGGGCCGGCCTACGAGCAGTACTTC. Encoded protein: CASSLQGPAYEQYF.

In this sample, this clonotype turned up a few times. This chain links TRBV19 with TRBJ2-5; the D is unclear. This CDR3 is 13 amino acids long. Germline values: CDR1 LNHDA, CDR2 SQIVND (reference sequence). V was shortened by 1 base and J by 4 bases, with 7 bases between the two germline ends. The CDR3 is CASSIVTRETQYF. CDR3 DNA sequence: TGTGCCAGTAGTATAGTGACGAGAGAGACCCAGTACTTC.

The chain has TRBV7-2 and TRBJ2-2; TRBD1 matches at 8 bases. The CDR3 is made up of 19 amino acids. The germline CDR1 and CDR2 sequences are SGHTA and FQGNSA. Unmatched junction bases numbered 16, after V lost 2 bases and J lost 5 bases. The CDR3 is CASSLQGGRTGRLTGELFF. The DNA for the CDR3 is TGTGCCAGCAGCTTACAGGGGGGTCGGACAGGGAGACTGACCGGGGAGCTGTTTTTT.

The CDR3 nucleotides read TGTGCCAGCAGTTTTCCCGGACAGGTGGGCCATCAGCCCCAGCATTTT. Amino acids: CASSFPGQVGHQPQHF. The chain uses TRBV12-3 or TRBV12-4 and TRBJ1-5; 7 bases map to TRBD1. J was trimmed by 5 bases and V by 3 bases; bases with no gene match: 10. The CDR3 has 16 residues.

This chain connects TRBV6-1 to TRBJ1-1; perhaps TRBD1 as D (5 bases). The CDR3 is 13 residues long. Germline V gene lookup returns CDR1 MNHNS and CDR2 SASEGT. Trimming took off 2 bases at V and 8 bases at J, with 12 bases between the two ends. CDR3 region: CASSESGRREAFF. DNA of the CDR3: TGTGCCAGCAGTGAATCGGGACGGAGAGAAGCTTTCTTT.

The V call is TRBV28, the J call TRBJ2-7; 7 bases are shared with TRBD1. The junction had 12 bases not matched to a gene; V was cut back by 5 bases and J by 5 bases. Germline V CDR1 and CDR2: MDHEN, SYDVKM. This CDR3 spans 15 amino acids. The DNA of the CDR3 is TGTGCCAGCAGTCCTTCCACAGGGGTTAATAACGAGCAGTACTTC. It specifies CASSPSTGVNNEQYF.

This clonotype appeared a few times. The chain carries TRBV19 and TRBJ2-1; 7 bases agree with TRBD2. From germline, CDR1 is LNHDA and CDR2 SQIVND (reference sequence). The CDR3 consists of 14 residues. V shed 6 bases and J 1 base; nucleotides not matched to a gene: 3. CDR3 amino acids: CASRLATSYNEQFF. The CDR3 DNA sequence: TGTGCCAGTAGACTAGCGACGTCCTACAATGAGCAGTTCTTC.

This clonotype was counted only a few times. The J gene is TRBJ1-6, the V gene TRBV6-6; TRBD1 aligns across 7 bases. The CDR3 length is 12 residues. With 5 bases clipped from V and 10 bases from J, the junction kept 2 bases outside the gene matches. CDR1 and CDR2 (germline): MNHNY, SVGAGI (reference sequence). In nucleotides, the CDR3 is TGTGCCAGCAGTGACAGGGAATCACCCCTCCACTTT. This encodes CASSDRESPLHF.

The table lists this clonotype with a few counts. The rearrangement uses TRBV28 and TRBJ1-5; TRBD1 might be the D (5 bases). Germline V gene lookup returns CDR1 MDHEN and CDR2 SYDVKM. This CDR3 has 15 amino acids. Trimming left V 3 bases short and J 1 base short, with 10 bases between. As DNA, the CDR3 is TGTGCCAGCAGTTTGGGCAGGGCAAGCAATCAGCCCCAGCATTTT. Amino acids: CASSLGRASNQPQHF. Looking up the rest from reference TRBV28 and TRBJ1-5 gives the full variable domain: DVKVTQSSRYLVKRTGEKVFLECVQDMDHENMFWYRQDPGLGLRLIYFSYDVKMKEKGDIPEGYSVSREKKERFSLILESASTNQTSMYLCASSLGRASNQPQHFGDGTRLSIL.

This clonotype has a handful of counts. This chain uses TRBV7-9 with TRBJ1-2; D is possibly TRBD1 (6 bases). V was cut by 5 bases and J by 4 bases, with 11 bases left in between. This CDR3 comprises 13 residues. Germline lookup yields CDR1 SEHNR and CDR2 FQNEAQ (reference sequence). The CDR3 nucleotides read TGTGCCAGCAGCCCACAGGGTGGCTATGGCTACACCTTC. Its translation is CASSPQGGYGYTF.

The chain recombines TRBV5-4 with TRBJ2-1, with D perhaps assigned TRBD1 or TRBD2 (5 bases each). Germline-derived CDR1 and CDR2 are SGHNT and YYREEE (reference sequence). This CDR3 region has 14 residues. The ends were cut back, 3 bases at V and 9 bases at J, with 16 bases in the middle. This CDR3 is CASSWGLRFSEQFF. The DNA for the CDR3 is TGTGCCAGCAGCTGGGGGTTGCGGTTTAGTGAGCAGTTCTTC. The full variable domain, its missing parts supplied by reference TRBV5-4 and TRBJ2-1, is ETGVTQSPTHLIKTRGQQVTLRCSSQSGHNTVSWYQQALGQGPQFIFQYYREEENGRGNFPPRFSGLQFPNYSSELNVNALELDDSALYLCASSWGLRFSEQFFGPGTRLTVL.

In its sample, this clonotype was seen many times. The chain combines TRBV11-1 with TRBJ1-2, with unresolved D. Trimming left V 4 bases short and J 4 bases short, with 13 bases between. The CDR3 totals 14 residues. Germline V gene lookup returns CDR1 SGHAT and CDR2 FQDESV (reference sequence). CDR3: CASSSGTLGYGYTF. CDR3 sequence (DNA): TGTGCCAGCAGCTCCGGTACCCTGGGCTATGGCTACACCTTC. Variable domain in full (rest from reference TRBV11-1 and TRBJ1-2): EAEVAQSPRYKITEKSQAVAFWCDPISGHATLYWYRQILGQGPELLVQFQDESVVDDSQLPKDRFSAERLKGVDSTLKIQPAELGDSAMYLCASSSGTLGYGYTFGSGTRLTVV.

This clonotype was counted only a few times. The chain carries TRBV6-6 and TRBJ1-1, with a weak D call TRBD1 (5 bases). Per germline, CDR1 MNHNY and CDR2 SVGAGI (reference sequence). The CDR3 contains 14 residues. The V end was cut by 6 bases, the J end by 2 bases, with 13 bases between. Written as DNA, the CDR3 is TGTGCCAGCAGCCGGGACGGAGTAAACACTGAAGCTTTCTTT. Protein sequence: CASSRDGVNTEAFF.

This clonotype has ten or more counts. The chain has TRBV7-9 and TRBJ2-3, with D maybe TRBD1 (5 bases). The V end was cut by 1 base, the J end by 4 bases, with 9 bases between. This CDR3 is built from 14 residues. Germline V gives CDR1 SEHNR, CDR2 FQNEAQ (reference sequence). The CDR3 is CASSLVLGPDTQYF. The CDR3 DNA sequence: TGTGCCAGCAGCTTAGTTTTGGGGCCAGATACGCAGTATTTT. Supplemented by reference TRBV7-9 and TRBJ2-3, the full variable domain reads DTGVSQNPRHKITKRGQNVTFRCDPISEHNRLYWYRQTLGQGPEFLTYFQNEAQLEKSRLLSDRFSAERPKGSFSTLEIQRTEQGDSAMYLCASSLVLGPDTQYFGPGTRLTVL.

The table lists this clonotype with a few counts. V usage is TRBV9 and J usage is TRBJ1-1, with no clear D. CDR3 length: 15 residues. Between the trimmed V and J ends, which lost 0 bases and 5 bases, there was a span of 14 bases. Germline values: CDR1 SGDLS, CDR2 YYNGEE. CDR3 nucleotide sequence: TGTGCCAGCAGCGTAGTCACACCCCGGGCGACTGAAGCTTTCTTT. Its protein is CASSVVTPRATEAFF.

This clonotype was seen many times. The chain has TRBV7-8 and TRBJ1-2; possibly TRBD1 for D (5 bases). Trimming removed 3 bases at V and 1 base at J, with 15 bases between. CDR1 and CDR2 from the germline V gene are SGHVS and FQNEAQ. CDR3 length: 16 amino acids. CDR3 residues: CASSFRRTPNNYGYTF. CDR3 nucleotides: TGTGCCAGCAGCTTCCGCCGGACACCAAATAACTATGGCTACACCTTC.

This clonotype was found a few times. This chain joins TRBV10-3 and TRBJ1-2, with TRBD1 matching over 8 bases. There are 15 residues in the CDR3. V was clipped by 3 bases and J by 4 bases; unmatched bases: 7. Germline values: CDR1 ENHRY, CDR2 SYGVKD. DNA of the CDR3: TGTGCCATCAGTGACCGAGACAGGGGAAGCTATGGCTACACCTTC. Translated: CAISDRDRGSYGYTF.

The CDR3 nucleotides are TGCAGTGCTCCCGACAGGGAATACACTGAAGCTTTCTTT. Its translation is CSAPDREYTEAFF. The rearrangement joins TRBV20-1 to TRBJ1-1; 7 bases are a match to TRBD1. Germline V gene lookup returns CDR1 DFQATT and CDR2 SNEGSKA (reference sequence). V lost 5 bases and J lost 3; bases outside the gene matches: 6. The CDR3 consists of 13 residues.

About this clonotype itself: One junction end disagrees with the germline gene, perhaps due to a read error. As DNA, the CDR3 is TGTGCCAGCAGCTTAACTTATGCAGATACGCATTATTTT. It specifies CASSLTYADTHYF. The rearrangement links TRBV7-3 to TRBJ2-3; no reliable D call. CDR1 is SGHTA and CDR2 is FQGTGA in the germline V gene. CDR3 length: 13 amino acids.

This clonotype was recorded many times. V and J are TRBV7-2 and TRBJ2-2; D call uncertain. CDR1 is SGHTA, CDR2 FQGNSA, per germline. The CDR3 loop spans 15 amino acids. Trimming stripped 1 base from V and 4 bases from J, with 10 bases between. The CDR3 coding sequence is TGTGCCAGCAGCTTAGAAATGGACCTCACCGGGGAGCTGTTTTTT. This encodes CASSLEMDLTGELFF.

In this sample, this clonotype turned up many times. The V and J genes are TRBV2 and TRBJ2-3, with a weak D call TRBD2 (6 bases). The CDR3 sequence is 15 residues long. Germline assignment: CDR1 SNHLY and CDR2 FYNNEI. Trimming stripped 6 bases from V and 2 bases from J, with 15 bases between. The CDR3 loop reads CASSLFGGPTDTQYF. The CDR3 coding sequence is TGTGCCAGCAGCCTCTTCGGGGGTCCCACAGATACGCAGTATTTT.

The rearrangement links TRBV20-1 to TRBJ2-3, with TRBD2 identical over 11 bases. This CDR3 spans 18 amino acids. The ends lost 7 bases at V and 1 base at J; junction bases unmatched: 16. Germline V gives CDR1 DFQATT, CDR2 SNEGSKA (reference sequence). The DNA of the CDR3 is TGCAGTGGTAGTGGCGCTAGCGGGGGGCGAACGGGCACAGATACGCAGTATTTT. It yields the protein CSGSGASGGRTGTDTQYF.